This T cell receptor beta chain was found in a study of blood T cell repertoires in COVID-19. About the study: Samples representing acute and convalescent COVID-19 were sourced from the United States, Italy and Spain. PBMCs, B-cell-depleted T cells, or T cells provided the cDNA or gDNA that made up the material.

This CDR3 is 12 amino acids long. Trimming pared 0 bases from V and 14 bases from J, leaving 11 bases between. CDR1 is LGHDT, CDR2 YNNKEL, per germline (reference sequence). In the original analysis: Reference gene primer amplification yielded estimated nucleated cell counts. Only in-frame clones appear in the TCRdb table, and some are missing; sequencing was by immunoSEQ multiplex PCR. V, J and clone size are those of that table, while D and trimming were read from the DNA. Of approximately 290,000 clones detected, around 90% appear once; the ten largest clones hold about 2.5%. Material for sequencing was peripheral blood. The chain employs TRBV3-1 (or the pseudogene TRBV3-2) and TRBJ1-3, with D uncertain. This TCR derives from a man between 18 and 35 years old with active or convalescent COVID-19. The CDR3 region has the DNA TGTGCCAGCAGCCAAGAAACAACGTTATTATATTTT. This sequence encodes CASSQETTLLYF.